This TCR beta chain was captured by sequencing in a study of radiation and T cells in renal cell carcinoma. Looking at the study overall: Nephrectomy followed 15 Gy stereotactic body radiation by 4 weeks. Study-wide findings and caveats: From baseline, blood top tumor clonotypes peaked at 2 weeks post-radiation.

Worth noting for this clone: The target antigen is unknown.

Profiled with immunoSEQ multiplex PCR; TCRdb holds only in-frame clones, not every one. Of 87,000 or so clones in the sample, around nine tenths are singletons; the top ten hold about 7.9%. This CDR3 comprises 14 residues. The germline V gene encodes CDR1 MNHEY and CDR2 SVGAGI. V lost 0 bases and J 6 bases, leaving 11 bases between the germline ends. Time point specified: baseline pretreatment blood. The treatment is: 15 Gy SBRT to primary tumor, nephrectomy 4 weeks later. V usage is TRBV6-5 and J usage is TRBJ1-2; no reliable D call. The source is a man aged 50 to 60 with renal cell carcinoma. This material consisted of blood, taken from a patient whose treatment included radiotherapy and nephrectomy. The CDR3 region has the DNA TGTGCCAGCAGTTACTCGAGGGCGCGTCATGGCTACACCTTC. As protein: CASSYSRARHGYTF.